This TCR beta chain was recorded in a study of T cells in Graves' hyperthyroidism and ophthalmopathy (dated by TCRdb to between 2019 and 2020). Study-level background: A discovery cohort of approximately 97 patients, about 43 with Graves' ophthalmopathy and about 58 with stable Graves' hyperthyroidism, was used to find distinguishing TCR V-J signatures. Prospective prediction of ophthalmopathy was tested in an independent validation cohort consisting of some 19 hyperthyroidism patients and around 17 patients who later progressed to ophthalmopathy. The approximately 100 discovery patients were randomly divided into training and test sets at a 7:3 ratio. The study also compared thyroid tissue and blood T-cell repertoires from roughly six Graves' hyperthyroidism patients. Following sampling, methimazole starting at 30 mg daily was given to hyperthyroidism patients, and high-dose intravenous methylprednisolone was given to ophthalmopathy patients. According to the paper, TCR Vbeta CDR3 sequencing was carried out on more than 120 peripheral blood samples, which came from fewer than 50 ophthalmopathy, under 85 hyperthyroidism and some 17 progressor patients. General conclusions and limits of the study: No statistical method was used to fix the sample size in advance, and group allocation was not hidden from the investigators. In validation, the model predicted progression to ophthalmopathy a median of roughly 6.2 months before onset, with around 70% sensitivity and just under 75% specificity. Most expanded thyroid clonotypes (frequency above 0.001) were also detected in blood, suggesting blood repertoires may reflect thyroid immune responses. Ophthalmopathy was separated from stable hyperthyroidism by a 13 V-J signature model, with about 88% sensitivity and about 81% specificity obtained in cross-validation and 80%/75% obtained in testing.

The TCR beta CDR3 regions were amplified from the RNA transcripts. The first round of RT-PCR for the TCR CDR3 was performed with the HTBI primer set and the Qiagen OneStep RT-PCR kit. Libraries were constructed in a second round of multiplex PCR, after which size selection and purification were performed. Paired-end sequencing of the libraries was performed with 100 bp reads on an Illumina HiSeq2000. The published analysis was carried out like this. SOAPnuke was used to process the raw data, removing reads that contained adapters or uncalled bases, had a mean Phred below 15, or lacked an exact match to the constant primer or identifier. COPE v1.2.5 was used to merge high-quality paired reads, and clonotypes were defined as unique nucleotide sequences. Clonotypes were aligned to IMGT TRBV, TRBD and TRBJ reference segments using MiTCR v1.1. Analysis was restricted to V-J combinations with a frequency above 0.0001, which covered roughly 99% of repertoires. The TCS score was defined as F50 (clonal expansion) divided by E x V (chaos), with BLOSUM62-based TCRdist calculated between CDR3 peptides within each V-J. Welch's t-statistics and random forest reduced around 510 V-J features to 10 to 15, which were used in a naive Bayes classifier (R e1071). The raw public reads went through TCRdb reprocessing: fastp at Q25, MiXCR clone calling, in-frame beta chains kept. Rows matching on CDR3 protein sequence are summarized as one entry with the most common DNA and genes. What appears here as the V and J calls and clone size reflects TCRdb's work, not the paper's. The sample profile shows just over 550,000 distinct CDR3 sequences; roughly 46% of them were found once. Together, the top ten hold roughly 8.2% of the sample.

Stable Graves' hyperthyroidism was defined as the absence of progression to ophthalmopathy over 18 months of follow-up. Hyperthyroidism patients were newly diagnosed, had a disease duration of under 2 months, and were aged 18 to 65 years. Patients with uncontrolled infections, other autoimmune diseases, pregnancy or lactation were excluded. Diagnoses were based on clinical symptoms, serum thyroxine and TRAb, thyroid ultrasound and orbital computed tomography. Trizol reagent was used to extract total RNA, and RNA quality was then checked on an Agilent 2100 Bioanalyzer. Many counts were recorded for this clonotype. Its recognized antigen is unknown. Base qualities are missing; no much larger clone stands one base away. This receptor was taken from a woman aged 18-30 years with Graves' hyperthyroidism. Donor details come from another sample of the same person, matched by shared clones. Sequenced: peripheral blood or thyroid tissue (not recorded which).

The sequenced DNA: TGTGCCACCAGCAGAGATCCAGGGGCTGGCTACACCTTC. Its translation is CATSRDPGAGYTF. The V and J segments used are TRBV15 and TRBJ1-2; a tentative D call is TRBD1 (6 bases match). The germline V gene encodes CDR1 LNHNV and CDR2 YYDKDF (reference sequence). Inclusive of the bounding cysteine and phenylalanine, the CDR3 is 13 residues long. Only the CDR3 DNA is retained, 39 bases long and in frame from the first base. V loses 0 bases of germline sequence and J loses 7 bases, and the interval between the two ends is 9 bases.